Each of the 23 T cell receptor beta chains below was sequenced from the same sample in a study of radiotherapy plus CTLA-4 blockade in lung cancer listed by TCRdb under 2018. Library construction relied on the immunoSEQ multiplex PCR assay. TCRdb limited this immuneACCESS table to in-frame rearrangements with V and J called. A share of clones is missing; checked studies link under half to unresolved V genes, and the rest is unexplained. In this sample the table shows roughly 75,000 clones, around 79% of which occur a single time. Jointly, the top ten make up roughly 23% of the sample. The specimen comprised peripheral blood, sampled from a patient treated with radiotherapy plus ipilimumab. These receptors came from a human donor with non-small cell lung cancer whose response to radiotherapy plus ipilimumab could not be evaluated. Some clones in this sample may be carry-over from other donors' samples.

The chain couples TRBV20-1 to TRBJ1-2, with a tentative D call TRBD1 (5 bases). Trimming pared 4 bases from V and 4 bases from J, leaving 7 bases between. There are 11 residues in the CDR3. The V gene's germline CDR1 is DFQATT and CDR2 SNEGSKA (reference sequence). The CDR3 coding sequence is TGCAGTGCTACGACAGTCTATGGCTACACCTTC. Residues: CSATTVYGYTF.

The chain is built from TRBV6-1 and TRBJ1-1; D is undetermined. CDR3 length: 13 residues. V lost 6 bases to trimming and J lost 0 bases, with 8 bases between them. CDR1 is MNHNS and CDR2 is SASEGT in the germline V gene. CDR3 nucleotides: TGTGCCAGCAGCGAGGAGATGAACACTGAAGCTTTCTTT. The encoded protein is CASSEEMNTEAFF.

This clone was counted a few times. This rearrangement joins TRBV15 to TRBJ1-5; D is undetermined. CDR3 length equals 15 residues. The V end was cut by 0 bases, the J end by 0 bases, with 6 bases between. Germline loops: CDR1 LNHNV, CDR2 YYDKDF (reference sequence). CDR3 in amino acids: CATSRERLSNQPQHF. Written as DNA, the CDR3 is TGTGCCACCAGCAGAGAAAGACTTAGCAATCAGCCCCAGCATTTT.

The chain carries TRBV15 and TRBJ1-1, with a tentative D call TRBD1 (5 bases). CDR1 LNHNV and CDR2 YYDKDF come from the germline V gene (reference sequence). The V end was cut by 1 base, the J end by 4 bases, with 13 bases between. This CDR3 contains 15 residues. This CDR3 reads CATSRAGVGGTEAFF. DNA for the CDR3: TGTGCCACCAGCAGAGCTGGGGTGGGGGGCACTGAAGCTTTCTTT.

This chain uses TRBV2 with TRBJ1-2; D perhaps matches TRBD1 (6 bases). There are 14 residues in the CDR3. The germline gives CDR1 SNHLY, CDR2 FYNNEI. Trimming pared 2 bases from V and 5 bases from J, leaving 12 bases between. Written as DNA, the CDR3 is TGTGCCAGCAGTGAAAACGGGGGGCGATATGGCTACACCTTC. It translates to CASSENGGRYGYTF.

V and J are TRBV19 and TRBJ2-2; D is possibly TRBD1 (6 bases). The CDR3 extends over 14 amino acids. V was shortened by 8 bases and J by 1 base, with 11 bases between the two germline ends. Germline CDR1 is LNHDA and CDR2 is SQIVND (reference sequence). The DNA for the CDR3 is TGTGCCAGTGGGCCGGGACAGAACACCGGGGAGCTGTTTTTT. Encoded protein: CASGPGQNTGELFF.

This clone was observed a handful of times. The genes are TRBV4-1 and TRBJ2-7; 12 nucleotides line up with TRBD1. CDR1 is MGHRA, CDR2 YSYEKL, per germline. V shed 8 bases and J 6 bases; nucleotides not matched to a gene: 11. This CDR3 comprises 15 residues. The CDR3 coding sequence is TGCGCCAGCGGAGGGGACAGGGGGCGATTCAGCGAGCAGTACTTC. Translating gives CASGGDRGRFSEQYF.

The chain recombines TRBV7-6 with TRBJ1-2, with 10 bases lining up with TRBD1. V lost 5 bases to trimming and J lost 7 bases; unmatched junction nucleotides: 7. The CDR3 spans 14 residues. Germline V gene lookup returns CDR1 SGHVS and CDR2 FNYEAQ. This CDR3 reads CASSGDRGLAGYTF. CDR3 coding DNA: TGTGCCAGCAGCGGAGACAGGGGGCTTGCTGGCTACACCTTC.

This chain connects TRBV6-6 to TRBJ2-2, with TRBD2 matching 7 bases. The ends lost 0 bases at V and 5 bases at J; junction bases unmatched: 0. The CDR3 covers 14 residues. Germline V lookup: CDR1 MNHNY, CDR2 SVGAGI (reference sequence). CDR3 bases: TGTGCCAGCAGTTACTCGGGGGGGACCGGGGAGCTGTTTTTT. As protein: CASSYSGGTGELFF.

This chain connects TRBV13 to TRBJ2-7, with 7 bases matching TRBD1. The V and J ends lost 5 bases and 1 base, in that order; junction bases with no gene match: 2. CDR1 is PRHDT and CDR2 is FYEKMQ in the germline V gene (reference sequence). The CDR3 has 13 residues. DNA of the CDR3: TGTGCCAGCAGCGGACAGGTTTCCTACGAGCAGTACTTC. Its translation is CASSGQVSYEQYF.

The table lists this clone with a few counts. The V and J genes are TRBV29-1 and TRBJ1-2; 7 nucleotides align to TRBD1. Per the germline V gene, CDR1 is SQVTM and CDR2 is ANQGSEA. V trimming: 4 bases; J trimming: 7 bases; junction bases outside the gene matches: 15. The CDR3 runs to 15 residues. CDR3 in DNA: TGCAGCGTTGTCGACTCCCTCAGGGGGAAAGGTGGCTACACCTTC. Amino acids: CSVVDSLRGKGGYTF.

The chain carries TRBV5-4 and TRBJ2-5, with 7 nucleotides matching TRBD1. V was pared by 0 bases and J by 5 bases, with 7 bases of the junction left unmatched. Germline V gene data show CDR1 as SGHNT and CDR2 as YYREEE (reference sequence). The CDR3 loop spans 15 amino acids. This CDR3 is CASSLGQGRWETQYF. CDR3 in DNA: TGTGCCAGCAGCTTGGGACAGGGAAGGTGGGAGACCCAGTACTTC.

The chain joins TRBV4-2 to TRBJ2-3, with TRBD1 matching 7 bases. The CDR3 consists of 15 residues. V lost 1 base to trimming and J lost 4 bases; unmatched junction nucleotides: 5. Germline loops: CDR1 LGHNA, CDR2 YNFKEQ. CDR3 sequence: CASSQGQGRADTQYF. CDR3 nucleotides: TGTGCCAGCAGCCAAGGACAGGGAAGGGCAGATACGCAGTATTTT.

The chain is built from TRBV9 and TRBJ1-1, with TRBD1 matching over 8 bases. Looked up from germline, CDR1 is SGDLS and CDR2 is YYNGEE. The CDR3 has 13 residues. V shed 3 bases, J shed 9 bases, and the junction held 7 bases outside the gene matches. As DNA, the CDR3 is TGTGCCAGCAGCGCGATCGGACAGGGCAAAGCTTTCTTT. This sequence encodes CASSAIGQGKAFF.

As DNA, the CDR3 is TGTGCCAGCAGTGAACAGGGAGGCTATGGCTACACCTTC. Protein: CASSEQGGYGYTF. This chain links TRBV6-1 with TRBJ1-2; D is perhaps TRBD1 (5 bases). Germline loops: CDR1 MNHNS, CDR2 SASEGT. The CDR3 extends over 13 amino acids. V dropped 2 bases and J dropped 4 bases, with 8 bases sitting between them.

A remark on this clone: Other DNA sequences from this sample encode an identical CDR3 as well. The V call is TRBV28, the J call TRBJ1-6, with TRBD1 matching 7 bases. Germline trimming cut 3 bases from V and 10 bases from J; bases unmatched to any gene: 9. This CDR3 is 15 amino acids long. Germline CDR1 is MDHEN and CDR2 is SYDVKM. The CDR3 nucleotides read TGTGCCAGCAGTTTTTTCCAGGGGGGTAACTCACCCCTCCACTTT. Protein product: CASSFFQGGNSPLHF.

The chain employs TRBV6-6 and TRBJ1-2; no firm D call. Trimming took 5 bases from V and 6 from J, leaving 4 bases between them. Germline V CDR1 and CDR2: MNHNY, SVGAGI (reference sequence). This CDR3 contains 10 residues. In DNA, the CDR3 is TGTGCCAGCAGTACAGATGGCTACACCTTC. Protein product: CASSTDGYTF.

This clone was seen only a few times. V and J are TRBV7-2 and TRBJ1-4; 10 bases match TRBD1. In germline, CDR1 is SGHTA, CDR2 FQGNSA. CDR3 length: 16 amino acids. Trimming cost V 3 bases and J 7 bases; bases outside gene matches: 8. CDR3 amino acids: CASSFLGTGVPEKLFF. Written as DNA, the CDR3 is TGTGCCAGCAGCTTCCTGGGGACAGGGGTTCCTGAAAAACTGTTTTTT.

The chain recombines TRBV10-2 with TRBJ2-7; 8 positions agree with TRBD1. The CDR3 extends over 13 amino acids. Germline loops: CDR1 WSHSY, CDR2 SAAADI. Trimming at V came to 4 bases and at J to 6 bases, leaving 5 bases not matched to a gene. This chain's CDR3 is CASSGTTGGEQYF. The DNA of the CDR3 is TGCGCCAGCAGTGGTACCACAGGGGGCGAGCAGTACTTC.

The chain joins TRBV4-2 to TRBJ2-5; TRBD2 agrees at 7 bases. With the DNA end fitting TRBJ2-7 better, the J assignment may be wrong. The germline gives CDR1 LGHNA, CDR2 YNFKEQ. This CDR3 has 16 residues. This CDR3 is CASSQGPDRGVDEQYF. The CDR3 DNA reads TGTGCCAGCAGCCAAGGTCCTGACCGGGGGGTCGACGAGCAGTACTTC.

The chain is built from TRBV19 and TRBJ1-5, with 9 bases lining up with TRBD1. The CDR3 covers 17 residues. Germline-derived CDR1 and CDR2 are LNHDA and SQIVND (reference sequence). V shed 4 bases, J shed 2 bases, and the junction held 9 bases outside the gene matches. CDR3 protein: CASSTSPWDRGNQPQHF. The CDR3 DNA sequence: TGTGCCAGTAGTACCTCTCCCTGGGACAGGGGCAATCAGCCCCAGCATTTT.

The CDR3 reads CASRRRGLGGSPQPQHF. CDR3 bases: TGTGCCAGTAGAAGGAGGGGGTTAGGGGGCTCTCCTCAGCCCCAGCATTTT. The rearrangement uses TRBV19 and TRBJ1-5, with 7 positions matching TRBD1. CDR3 length equals 17 residues. With 6 bases clipped from V and 6 bases from J, the junction kept 17 bases outside the gene matches. The germline V gene encodes CDR1 LNHDA and CDR2 SQIVND (reference sequence).

The chain is built from TRBV5-1 and TRBJ1-6; D is possibly TRBD1 (6 bases). CDR1 is SGHRS and CDR2 is YFSETQ in the germline V gene. V lost 4 bases to trimming and J lost 5 bases, with 10 bases between them. The CDR3 runs 14 residues. The CDR3 DNA sequence: TGCGCCAGCAGCAGGGACACAGATAATTCACCCCTCCACTTT. It translates to CASSRDTDNSPLHF.